What follows are 13 T cell receptor beta chains derived from one specimen sequenced in a study of graft-versus-host responses after intestinal transplantation (dated by TCRdb to 2020 to 2022). These receptors' targets are unknown. Interpreted using the paper, the time point label stands for: cells obtained before transplantation from donor or recipient. Libraries came from the immunoSEQ multiplex PCR assay. TCRdb re-hosts the immuneACCESS table, in-frame sequences only. Its copies lack some clones; in the studies checked, an unresolved V gene accounts for under half of them, and the cause for the rest is not known. Recorded for this sample are under 90,000 clones; approximately 90% of them occurred a single time. The ten biggest clones cover approximately 0.32% of the sample. The specimen was unstimulated CD4+ T cells sorted from spleen or lymph node cells, collected before transplant. The source of these receptors is a human donor who was the organ donor for an intestinal transplant.

V is TRBV11-3 and J is TRBJ2-6; TRBD2 matches at 13 bases. The V segment lost 1 base and the J segment 1 base; nucleotides outside the gene matches: 4. The CDR3 consists of 19 residues. Germline CDR1 is SGHNT and CDR2 is YENEEA. CDR3 DNA sequence: TGTGCCAGCAGCTTAGGACTAGCGGGGGGTATTTCTGGGGCCAACGTCCTGACTTTC. Translation: CASSLGLAGGISGANVLTF.

V gene TRBV5-1 combines with J gene TRBJ1-2, with D uncertain. In germline, CDR1 is SGHRS, CDR2 YFSETQ. The CDR3 loop spans 13 amino acids. Trimming removed 0 bases at V and 3 bases at J, with 6 bases between. The CDR3: CASSLVADYGYTF. DNA for the CDR3: TGCGCCAGCAGCTTGGTCGCGGACTATGGCTACACCTTC.

The rearrangement joins TRBV19 to TRBJ1-5; no clear D. The CDR3 is 15 amino acids. Germline-derived CDR1 and CDR2 are LNHDA and SQIVND (reference sequence). V gave up 2 bases and J gave up 8 bases, with 16 bases separating them. The CDR3 here is CASSIWQVPLKPQHF. CDR3 sequence (DNA): TGTGCCAGTAGTATATGGCAGGTACCTCTTAAGCCCCAGCATTTT.

V usage is TRBV14 and J usage is TRBJ1-1, with D possibly TRBD1 on 5 matching bases. V lost 0 bases, J lost 10 bases, and 21 bases lay in between. This CDR3 contains 16 residues. Germline V CDR1 and CDR2: SGHDN, FVKESK. Here the CDR3 DNA reads TGTGCCAGCAGCCAAGACTTAAGGGGTCGCTTTTCAGGAGCTTTCTTT. Its translation is CASSQDLRGRFSGAFF.

The chain combines TRBV27 with TRBJ1-5, with a tentative D call TRBD1 (6 bases). V was shortened by 7 bases and J by 1 base, with 14 bases between the two germline ends. The CDR3 loop spans 15 amino acids. Germline assignment: CDR1 MNHEY and CDR2 SMNVEV (reference sequence). The CDR3 DNA reads TGTGCCAGCAAGGGCAGGGACATGAGCAATCAGCCCCAGCATTTT. It codes for CASKGRDMSNQPQHF.

J is TRBJ2-2 and V is TRBV5-1; 7 nucleotides align to TRBD2. Germline-derived CDR1 and CDR2 are SGHRS and YFSETQ. The CDR3 consists of 15 residues. V lost 4 bases and J lost 2; bases outside the gene matches: 5. The chain's CDR3 is CASSPGGSNTGELFF. In DNA, the CDR3 is TGCGCCAGCAGCCCGGGGGGAAGTAACACCGGGGAGCTGTTTTTT.

The chain employs TRBV10-3 and TRBJ2-7; 7 bases align to TRBD1. V trimming: 8 bases; J trimming: 3 bases; junction bases outside the gene matches: 7. CDR3 size: 13 residues. CDR1 and CDR2 (germline): ENHRY, SYGVKD. CDR3 loop: CAIGDPGGYEQYF. DNA for the CDR3: TGTGCCATCGGGGATCCAGGGGGCTACGAGCAGTACTTC.

This chain joins TRBV2 and TRBJ1-1; 7 nucleotides line up with TRBD1. CDR3 length: 14 amino acids. J was trimmed by 6 bases and V by 7 bases; bases with no gene match: 11. The germline V gene has CDR1 SNHLY and CDR2 FYNNEI. CDR3 DNA sequence: TGTGCCAGCAATGGGGACAGACAATTCGCTGAAGCTTTCTTT. Its translation: CASNGDRQFAEAFF.

On this clone: The germline gene is not matched at one end of the junction; a read error may be the cause. The chain is built from TRBV9 and TRBJ1-1; no definite D call. Germline V gives CDR1 SGDLS, CDR2 YYNGEE. This CDR3 spans 11 amino acids. The DNA of the CDR3 is TGTGCCAGCAGCGTAGGAGGAATCTTGGGCTTT. Protein: CASSVGGILGF.

This rearrangement joins TRBV7-3 to TRBJ1-2; 8 positions agree with TRBD1. Per the germline V gene, CDR1 is SGHTA and CDR2 is FQGTGA. Losses at the gene ends were 4 bases for V and 8 bases for J; bases not matched to a gene: 6. The CDR3 covers 13 residues. The DNA of the CDR3 is TGTGCCAGCAGCTCCGGACAGGGTGGGGGCTACACCTTC. Amino acids: CASSSGQGGGYTF.

The chain links TRBV18 to TRBJ2-7; TRBD1 matches at 7 bases. There are 15 residues in the CDR3. V lost 2 bases, J lost 6 bases, and 10 bases stayed unmatched. Germline V gene data show CDR1 as KGHSH and CDR2 as LQKENI. CDR3 coding DNA: TGTGCCAGCTCACCAGGGACGGGTTCAGGGGGCGAGCAGTACTTC. It codes for CASSPGTGSGGEQYF. Full variable domain (missing parts from reference TRBV18 and TRBJ2-7): NAGVMQNPRHLVRRRGQEARLRCSPMKGHSHVYWYRQLPEEGLKFMVYLQKENIIDESGMPKERFSAEFPKEGPSILRIQQVVRGDSAAYFCASSPGTGSGGEQYFGPGTRLTVT.

This clone was detected only once. The DNA for the CDR3 is TGTGCCAGCATCACAGAGGTTGACAGACGGAATCAGCCCCAGCATTTT. Translation gives CASITEVDRRNQPQHF. The chain combines TRBV28 with TRBJ1-5, with D tentatively TRBD1 (5 bases). V was clipped by 7 bases and J by 4 bases, with 20 bases between them. Germline lookup yields CDR1 MDHEN and CDR2 SYDVKM. The CDR3 covers 16 residues.

CDR3 protein: CAWDPGGQGSEQYF. The DNA for the CDR3 is TGTGCCTGGGACCCCGGGGGACAGGGCAGCGAGCAGTACTTC. The rearrangement joins TRBV30 to TRBJ2-7; TRBD1 agrees at 9 bases. Germline CDR1 GTSNPN, CDR2 SVGIG (reference sequence). The CDR3 is 14 amino acids. Losses at the gene ends were 5 bases for V and 6 bases for J; bases not matched to a gene: 11.